The T cell receptor beta chain under discussion was sequenced for a study of shared clonotypes between healthy human individuals (dated by TCRdb to 2018 to 2021). About the study as a whole: The cohort comprised a couple of women and a few men aged 18 to 49 years. Blood TCR repertoires of roughly 5 healthy adults were deeply sequenced to estimate repertoire size and the extent of clonotype sharing between individuals. Per donor, three plates each were used for CD4 naive and CD4 memory, two for CD8 naive, and one for CD8 memory. To increase sequencing depth and limit assay-specific biases, different laboratories used diverse techniques to prepare libraries and sequence TCR repertoires. Each donor's leukapheresis produced roughly between roughly 0.85 and 9.5 billion PBMCs.

What the research found in general, with its limitations: Naive subsets generally had larger estimated clonotype richness than memory subsets did. Pairwise subsampling led to the expectation that sequencing depth would affect the degree of clonotype sharing among donors. The genetic and exposure-history diversity represented was limited by the small number of donors. Higher generation probabilities were observed for clonotypes shared by all four sorted-subset donors than for non-shared clonotypes. Approximately 4.8% of naive CD4, around 4% of naive CD8, approximately 2.2% of memory CD4, and 0.4% of memory CD8 clonotypes were shared across several donors. Sampling was limited to blood, and TCR repertoires in tissue likely differ from TCR repertoires in blood. Even with the large sequencing depth, rarefaction of the sorted-subset datasets indicated that sequencing was incomplete.

Details on this clone: Its antigen is currently not known. No much larger clonotype is one base removed from it; base qualities were not supplied.

CD8 naive samples were obtained by positive selection for CCR7 among CD45RO-negative cells, yielding a CD45RA+CCR7+ population from which TemRA cells were excluded. The donors were healthy, HIV-negative adults who had no recently reported acute infections or vaccinations. All donors were Caucasian adults living in Nashville, Tennessee, USA. Blood was obtained by leukapheresis, after which PBMCs were separated by Ficoll-Histopaque density gradient centrifugation and cryopreserved in liquid nitrogen vapor phase. Analytical flow cytometry was used to check the purity and quantity of each magnetically sorted T cell population. From each sorted fraction, genomic DNA was isolated and quantified by UV absorbance on a Nanodrop 2000c. TCR CDR3 regions were amplified from genomic DNA by multiplex PCR using the deep immunoSEQ assay. For each cell subset, the extracted genomic DNA was distributed evenly across all wells of several immunoSEQ 96-well plates, and each plate served as one replicate. For sorted subsets, each replicate PCR was loaded with 150 to 250 ng genomic DNA, equivalent to roughly 30,000 T cell genomes. Purified libraries were measured with a Qubit 3.0 fluorometer, size-checked on a Bioanalyzer 2100, and measured again with the KAPA Library Quantification kit. Each immunoSEQ 96-well plate was sequenced on its own single-read 150-cycle Illumina NextSeq 550 flow cell. As for how the authors treated the data: The immunoSEQ output contained only junctional sequences without quality scores, so filtering could not match that applied to full-length reads. Sequences were annotated with PyIR, a Python wrapper for IgBLAST v1.9, and V/J genes and CDR3 were assigned using IMGT germline references. Reads were filtered out if the reads had weak V/J assignments (E-value above 1e-6), no CDR3, stop codons, out-of-frame junctions, or ambiguous translated residues. V3J clonotypes were defined by identical inferred V gene, J gene, and CDR3 amino acid sequence. To compute the percentage overlap between repertoires, the number of shared unique clonotypes was divided by the size of the smaller repertoire. Three approaches were used to assess repertoire richness: RTK rarefaction, the Chao1 estimator, and Recon v2.1 estimates of unobserved clonotypes. For all TCRbeta clonotypes obtained by the gDNA method from several donors, generation probabilities were computed with OLGA. Here the immuneACCESS table is served through TCRdb, limited to in-frame sequences with V and J called. Missing clones are a known gap in these copies; in checked studies unresolved V genes cover under half, and the rest lacks a known reason. The D gene and trimming were derived from the DNA, and the V and J assignments and clone size from that table. In all, the sample holds around 1.9 million clones, and just under 95% of those were seen once. The top ten hold approximately 1.7% of the sample.

Trimming at the junction amounts to 2 bases on V and 0 bases on J, and the germline ends lie 11 bases apart. From a lookup of the germline V gene, CDR1 and CDR2 are SGHDT and YYEEEE. There are 15 amino acids in the CDR3, from cysteine to phenylalanine inclusive. The read is trimmed to its CDR3 DNA, 45 bases read in frame from base 1. Sequenced: naive CD8+ T cells from PBMCs. This specimen's cell subset or site label, per the study, means: CD45RA+CCR7+. This receptor chain uses TRBV5-6 and TRBJ1-1, with the identity of the D gene unclear. The receptor was isolated from a man between 18 and 35 years old in good health. Some clones in this sample may be carry-over from other donors' samples. The sequenced DNA: TGTGCCAGCAGCTTCGGTACACTTTTGAACACTGAAGCTTTCTTT. Translation gives CASSFGTLLNTEAFF.